A single T cell receptor beta chain is shown here with its context. The sample belongs to a study of CD8+ T cells in alopecia areata. Following RNA extraction, reverse transcription yielded cDNA that acted as the sequencing template. Profiled with immunoSEQ multiplex PCR; TCRdb holds only in-frame clones, not every one. The data hold 200,000 to 250,000 clones, with roughly 56% observed a single time. Specified treatment: oral pan-JAK inhibitor, 5-10 mg twice daily. This TCR derives from a human donor with alopecia areata. The source was CD4+ T cells sorted from blood, collected at week 4, from a patient treated with tofacitinib.

The CDR3 DNA reads as TGCAGCGCCGCCCGGCAGGAAAGGACTGAAGCTTTCTTT. Its translation: CSAARQERTEAFF. The V call is TRBV29-1, the J call TRBJ1-1; D is undetermined. Germline V gives CDR1 SQVTM, CDR2 ANQGSEA. V lost 7 bases and J 5 bases, leaving 17 bases between the germline ends. CDR3 length: 13 residues.